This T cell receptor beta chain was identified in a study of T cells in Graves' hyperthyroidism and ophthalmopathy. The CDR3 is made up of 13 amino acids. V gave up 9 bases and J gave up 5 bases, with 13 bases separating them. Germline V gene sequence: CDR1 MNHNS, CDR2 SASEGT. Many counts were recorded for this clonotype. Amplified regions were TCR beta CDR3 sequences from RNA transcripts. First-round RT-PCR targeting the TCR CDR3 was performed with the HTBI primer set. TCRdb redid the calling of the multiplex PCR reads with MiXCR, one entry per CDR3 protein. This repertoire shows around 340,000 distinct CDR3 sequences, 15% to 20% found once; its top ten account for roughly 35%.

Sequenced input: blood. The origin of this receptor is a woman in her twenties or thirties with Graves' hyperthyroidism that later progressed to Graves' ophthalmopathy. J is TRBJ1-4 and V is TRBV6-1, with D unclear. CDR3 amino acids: CASARALNEKLFF. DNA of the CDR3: TGTGCCAGTGCCCGCGCTTTGAATGAAAAACTGTTTTTT.